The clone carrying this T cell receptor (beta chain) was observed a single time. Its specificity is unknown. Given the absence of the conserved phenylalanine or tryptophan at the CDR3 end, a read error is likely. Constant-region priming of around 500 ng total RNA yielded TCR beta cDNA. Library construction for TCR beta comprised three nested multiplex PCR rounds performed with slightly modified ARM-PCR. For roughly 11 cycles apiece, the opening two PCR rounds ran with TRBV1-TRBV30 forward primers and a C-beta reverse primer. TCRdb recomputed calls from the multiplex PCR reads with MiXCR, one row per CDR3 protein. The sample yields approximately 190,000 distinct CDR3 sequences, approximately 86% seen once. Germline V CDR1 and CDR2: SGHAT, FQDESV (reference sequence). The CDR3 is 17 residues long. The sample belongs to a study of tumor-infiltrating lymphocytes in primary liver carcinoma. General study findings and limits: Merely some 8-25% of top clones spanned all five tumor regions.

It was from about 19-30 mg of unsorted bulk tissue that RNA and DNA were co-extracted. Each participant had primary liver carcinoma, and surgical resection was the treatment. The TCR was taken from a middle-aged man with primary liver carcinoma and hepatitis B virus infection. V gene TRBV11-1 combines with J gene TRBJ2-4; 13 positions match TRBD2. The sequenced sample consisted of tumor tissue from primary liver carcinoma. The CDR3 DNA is TGTGGCAGCAGCTTTCCCGGGACTAGCGGGACCAAAAACACACAGTACATC. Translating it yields CGSSFPGTSGTKNTQYI.